These 31 T cell receptor beta chains came from one sample sequenced in a study of cytomegalovirus exposure and HLA in healthy donors. Primers: 60 Vbeta forward and 13 Jbeta reverse. Clones were sequenced by immunoSEQ multiplex PCR, and TCRdb holds only the in-frame ones, with some missing. The top ten hold roughly 2.9% of the sample, which has tens of thousands of clones, roughly 80% seen once. The sequenced sample consisted of PBMCs. All receptors derive from a woman in her twenties or thirties in good health and CMV-seronegative.

The genes are TRBV5-1 and TRBJ1-2; TRBD1 agrees at 10 bases. Germline V gene sequence: CDR1 SGHRS, CDR2 YFSETQ. J lost 8 bases, V lost 0 bases, and 7 bases had no gene match. This CDR3 spans 15 amino acids. CDR3 sequence reads: CASSLGQGAAEGYTF. CDR3 nucleotides: TGCGCCAGCAGCTTGGGACAGGGGGCTGCGGAGGGCTACACCTTC.

The gene calls are TRBV11-3 and TRBJ2-2; TRBD2 matches at 8 bases. The CDR3 extends over 17 amino acids. The trim removed 4 bases at V and 1 base at J, leaving 8 bases unmatched. Germline V gene data show CDR1 as SGHNT and CDR2 as YENEEA. The CDR3 sequence: CASSSYLRGGNTGELFF. CDR3 coding DNA: TGTGCCAGCAGCTCCTACCTCCGGGGGGGGAACACCGGGGAGCTGTTTTTT.

The chain couples TRBV7-9 to TRBJ1-2; 8 nucleotides match TRBD1. The CDR3 has 15 residues. V shed 1 base and J 6 bases; nucleotides not matched to a gene: 7. CDR1 is SEHNR and CDR2 is FQNEAQ in the germline V gene (reference sequence). CDR3 in amino acids: CASSLVVGQGHGYTF. The CDR3 DNA is TGTGCCAGCAGCTTAGTGGTAGGACAGGGACATGGCTACACCTTC.

DNA of the CDR3: TGCGCCAGCAGCCCCGGACTAGCGGGGGGTACAGCCAAAAACATTCAGTACTTC. As protein: CASSPGLAGGTAKNIQYF. J is TRBJ2-4 and V is TRBV4-1; the match to TRBD2 covers 14 bases. In germline, CDR1 is MGHRA, CDR2 YSYEKL. The CDR3 runs to 18 residues. V shed 4 bases and J 0 bases; nucleotides not matched to a gene: 5.

This chain links TRBV9 with TRBJ1-3; 8 bases match TRBD1. V lost 0 bases and J lost 4; bases outside the gene matches: 6. This CDR3 contains 16 residues. Germline assignment: CDR1 SGDLS and CDR2 YYNGEE. CDR3 loop: CASSVGVRGPGNTIYF. DNA for the CDR3: TGTGCCAGCAGCGTAGGTGTCAGGGGGCCGGGAAACACCATATATTTT.

The chain combines TRBV11-3 with TRBJ2-1, with D possibly matching TRBD1 (6 bases). This CDR3 has 15 amino acids. Trimming shortened V by 1 base and J by 6 bases, and 13 bases separated the two germline ends. Germline V gene data show CDR1 as SGHNT and CDR2 as YENEEA. The CDR3 DNA reads as TGTGCCAGCAGCTTAGGGGGGCAGGGGTCCAATGAGCAGTTCTTC. This gives the protein CASSLGGQGSNEQFF.

This chain links TRBV21-1 with TRBJ1-5. TRBV21-1 is shown as a pseudogene. The CDR3 contains 17 residues. CDR3 region: CASREKRSSDSNQPQHF. The CDR3 DNA reads TGTGCCAGCAGAGAAAAAAGGTCTAGCGATAGCAATCAGCCCCAGCATTTT.

This clone was picked up a small number of times. This chain uses TRBV18 with TRBJ2-1, with 9 bases lining up with TRBD2. The CDR3 runs 16 residues. CDR1 and CDR2 (germline): KGHSH, LQKENI. The trim removed 3 bases at V and 9 bases at J, leaving 12 bases unmatched. CDR3 bases: TGTGCCAGCTCACCCCGAGGCGGGGGGGCCGGGACTGAGCAGTTCTTC. This encodes CASSPRGGGAGTEQFF. The entire variable domain, with the rest obtained from reference TRBV18 and TRBJ2-1, is as follows: NAGVMQNPRHLVRRRGQEARLRCSPMKGHSHVYWYRQLPEEGLKFMVYLQKENIIDESGMPKERFSAEFPKEGPSILRIQQVVRGDSAAYFCASSPRGGGAGTEQFFGPGTRLTVL.

This clone was seen a single time. V is TRBV11-2 and J is TRBJ1-1; TRBD1 matches at 7 bases. This CDR3 has 16 residues. Losses at the gene ends were 0 bases for V and 1 base for J; bases not matched to a gene: 5. Germline V CDR1 and CDR2: SGHAT, FQNNGV. The CDR3 is CASSLDRRGRNTEAFF. The CDR3 nucleotides are TGTGCCAGCAGCTTAGATCGTAGGGGGCGGAACACTGAAGCTTTCTTT.

The rearrangement uses TRBV6-1 and TRBJ1-1; 7 bases are a match to TRBD1. The CDR3 loop spans 13 amino acids. Looked up from germline, CDR1 is MNHNS and CDR2 is SASEGT. V lost 11 bases and J lost 1; bases outside the gene matches: 7. This CDR3 is CAARQGPNTEAFF. The CDR3 DNA follows: TGTGCCGCCAGACAGGGTCCGAACACTGAAGCTTTCTTT.

This clone came up once. The chain carries TRBV10-3 and TRBJ1-1; no definite D call. The germline V gene encodes CDR1 ENHRY and CDR2 SYGVKD. CDR3 length equals 12 residues. Trimming cost V 8 bases and J 5 bases, with 12 bases left between them. The CDR3 sequence: CAIREGGTEAFF. The CDR3, as DNA: TGTGCCATCCGCGAGGGTGGGACTGAAGCTTTCTTT.

DNA for the CDR3: TGCAGCTGGTCGGGACAGGGGATCCCAGATACGCAGTATTTT. Translated: CSWSGQGIPDTQYF. This chain connects TRBV29-1 to TRBJ2-3, with TRBD1 identical over 10 bases. The ends lost 8 bases at V and 4 bases at J; junction bases unmatched: 9. Per germline, CDR1 SQVTM and CDR2 ANQGSEA. The CDR3 covers 14 residues.

The genes are TRBV10-1 and TRBJ2-3; TRBD2 aligns across 12 bases. The CDR3 covers 15 residues. Trimming took 7 bases from V and 1 from J; bases not matched to a gene: 3. Per the germline V gene, CDR1 is WNHNN and CDR2 is SYGVQD (reference sequence). In DNA, the CDR3 is TGCGCCAGCAAGCGGACTAGCGGGGGCACAGATACGCAGTATTTT. As protein: CASKRTSGGTDTQYF.

The chain has TRBV5-5 and TRBJ1-4; 7 positions match TRBD1. Trimming at V came to 4 bases and at J to 4 bases, leaving 10 bases not matched to a gene. The length of the CDR3 is 16 residues. Germline V gives CDR1 SGHKS, CDR2 YYEKEE (reference sequence). CDR3: CASSPEGTVFNEKLFF. In nucleotides, the CDR3 is TGTGCCAGCAGCCCCGAAGGGACAGTGTTTAATGAAAAACTGTTTTTT. Variable domain in full (rest from reference TRBV5-5 and TRBJ1-4): DAGVTQSPTHLIKTRGQQVTLRCSPISGHKSVSWYQQVLGQGPQFIFQYYEKEERGRGNFPDRFSARQFPNYSSELNVNALLLGDSALYLCASSPEGTVFNEKLFFGSGTQLSVL.

This sequence joins TRBV9 and TRBJ2-1, with 7 bases that match TRBD2. Germline V gene data show CDR1 as SGDLS and CDR2 as YYNGEE. With 3 bases clipped from V and 11 bases from J, the junction kept 14 bases outside the gene matches. The CDR3 covers 15 residues. In DNA form, the CDR3 reads TGTGCCAGCAGCGAGGCCGGAGCGGGGTACGGTAAGCAGTTCTTC. This sequence encodes CASSEAGAGYGKQFF.

The chain has TRBV4-2 and TRBJ2-7, with 8 bases lining up with TRBD2. This CDR3 has 14 amino acids. Germline loops: CDR1 LGHNA, CDR2 YNFKEQ. The ends lost 1 base at V and 6 bases at J; junction bases unmatched: 5. CDR3 region: CASSQAGGAVEQYF. DNA of the CDR3: TGTGCCAGCAGCCAAGCCGGGGGGGCCGTCGAGCAGTACTTC.

This chain connects TRBV6-5 to TRBJ2-7; a possible D gene is TRBD1 (5 bases). Deletions cut 4 bases from V and 4 bases from J, with 17 bases between. Germline V CDR1 and CDR2: MNHEY, SVGAGI. This CDR3 has 15 amino acids. The CDR3 here is CASSSVRGGLYEQYF. CDR3 bases: TGTGCCAGCAGTTCCGTTAGGGGCGGTCTATACGAGCAGTACTTC.

This chain uses TRBV11-3 with TRBJ1-2, with TRBD1 matching 11 bases. Trimming cost V 3 bases and J 8 bases; bases outside gene matches: 5. Germline CDR1 and CDR2: SGHNT and YENEEA. The CDR3 totals 14 residues. CDR3 in amino acids: CASSFGTGGVGYTF. CDR3 nucleotide sequence: TGTGCCAGCAGCTTCGGGACAGGGGGGGTCGGCTACACCTTC.

This clone has just one count. The CDR3 spells CASSPLFLAGGETGELFF. The CDR3 DNA sequence: TGTGCCAGCAGCCCGCTTTTTTTGGCGGGGGGGGAAACCGGGGAGCTGTTTTTT. The rearrangement links TRBV7-9 to TRBJ2-2; TRBD2 matches 9 bases. The CDR3 contains 18 residues. After removal of 5 bases from V and 5 bases from J, the junction contained 15 bases not matched to a gene. Germline V gene sequence: CDR1 SEHNR, CDR2 FQNEAQ (reference sequence).

This clone was seen once. This sequence joins TRBV4-1 and TRBJ2-7; 9 bases line up with TRBD1. Germline V lookup: CDR1 MGHRA, CDR2 YSYEKL. CDR3 length equals 17 residues. After removal of 0 bases from V and 2 bases from J, the junction contained 8 bases not matched to a gene. The CDR3 region is CASSQDFGTGMAYEQYF. CDR3 coding DNA: TGCGCCAGCAGCCAAGATTTTGGGACAGGGATGGCCTACGAGCAGTACTTC.

V is TRBV6-5 and J is TRBJ2-2, with no clear D. The germline V gene encodes CDR1 MNHEY and CDR2 SVGAGI. This CDR3 contains 13 residues. The V end lost 2 bases, the J end lost 6 bases, and 7 bases lay between the germline ends. CDR3 region: CASSYEAAGELFF. CDR3 DNA: TGTGCCAGCAGTTACGAGGCAGCCGGGGAGCTGTTTTTT.

Points on this clone: Mismatch with germline at one junction end may stem from a read error. V usage is TRBV7-9 and J usage is TRBJ1-1, with TRBD1 as a possible D gene (5 bases). There are 16 residues in the CDR3. Germline V gene data show CDR1 as SEHNR and CDR2 as FQNEAQ (reference sequence). DNA for the CDR3: TGTTCCAGCAGCTTAGCATTGACAGTTCCAAACACTGAAGCTTTCTTT. Its translation is CSSSLALTVPNTEAFF.

The chain joins TRBV6-5 to TRBJ1-1; the D gene is possibly TRBD1 (5 bases). CDR3 length: 14 amino acids. The V gene's germline CDR1 is MNHEY and CDR2 SVGAGI. Trimming left V 5 bases short and J 6 bases short, with 16 bases between. CDR3 DNA: TGTGCCAGCAGTCCGAAACGACAGTACGCTGAAGCTTTCTTT. It specifies CASSPKRQYAEAFF.

V is TRBV9 and J is TRBJ1-6, with 8 bases fitting TRBD1. The CDR3 totals 15 residues. Losses at the gene ends were 3 bases for V and 7 bases for J; bases not matched to a gene: 6. CDR1 SGDLS and CDR2 YYNGEE come from the germline V gene. The CDR3 bases are TGTGCCAGCAGCGAAACAGGGGGTAGGAATTCACCCCTCCACTTT. This translates into CASSETGGRNSPLHF.

CDR3 in amino acids: CASSSGQGGDTQYF. In DNA, the CDR3 is TGTGCCAGCTCATCAGGACAGGGGGGAGATACGCAGTATTTT. This chain connects TRBV18 to TRBJ2-3; 10 bases are a match to TRBD1. From germline, CDR1 is KGHSH and CDR2 LQKENI. V shed 5 bases, J shed 5 bases, and the junction held 4 bases outside the gene matches. The CDR3 spans 14 residues.

This chain links TRBV19 with TRBJ2-1; perhaps TRBD1 as D (6 bases). Germline V gives CDR1 LNHDA, CDR2 SQIVND (reference sequence). CDR3 size: 15 residues. V dropped 1 base and J dropped 6 bases, with 13 bases sitting between them. CDR3 in DNA: TGTGCCAGTAGTATAGGTCTGGGGGCTCGCAATGAGCAGTTCTTC. As protein: CASSIGLGARNEQFF.

The chain recombines TRBV7-2 with TRBJ2-3, with TRBD2 matching 11 bases. With V trimmed by 2 bases and J by 6 bases, 10 bases remained unmatched. This CDR3 comprises 17 residues. Looked up from germline, CDR1 is SGHTA and CDR2 is FQGNSA. DNA of the CDR3: TGTGCCAGCAGCTTATATCCTATAGCGGGGGGGCGGGATACGCAGTATTTT. Residues: CASSLYPIAGGRDTQYF.

The chain carries TRBV5-1 and TRBJ1-4; D possibly corresponds to TRBD1 (5 bases). Germline CDR1 and CDR2: SGHRS and YFSETQ. This CDR3 region has 15 residues. With 4 bases removed from V and 2 bases from J, the gap between germline ends came to 12 bases. This CDR3 is CASSPTTATNEKLFF. As DNA, the CDR3 is TGCGCCAGCAGCCCTACGACAGCCACTAATGAAAAACTGTTTTTT.

This clone was counted a single time. The V call is TRBV6-1, the J call TRBJ1-4; 10 bases are shared with TRBD1. After removal of 7 bases from V and 8 bases from J, the junction contained 10 bases not matched to a gene. The CDR3 runs 15 residues. CDR1 and CDR2 (germline): MNHNS, SASEGT. The CDR3 DNA sequence: TGTGCCAGCATCATAGGAGGACAGGGGGGCGAAAAACTGTTTTTT. The encoded protein is CASIIGGQGGEKLFF.

The DNA of the CDR3 is TGTGCCAGCAGTCTGACAGGGGTTAACTATGGCTACACCTTC. Amino acid sequence: CASSLTGVNYGYTF. V and J are TRBV7-9 and TRBJ1-2; 8 bases line up with TRBD1. The CDR3 consists of 14 residues. The trim removed 6 bases at V and 1 base at J, leaving 4 bases unmatched. Per germline, CDR1 SEHNR and CDR2 FQNEAQ (reference sequence). Looking up the rest from reference TRBV7-9 and TRBJ1-2 gives the full variable domain: DTGVSQNPRHKITKRGQNVTFRCDPISEHNRLYWYRQTLGQGPEFLTYFQNEAQLEKSRLLSDRFSAERPKGSFSTLEIQRTEQGDSAMYLCASSLTGVNYGYTFGSGTRLTVV.

This chain connects TRBV5-1 to TRBJ2-1; TRBD2 matches 11 bases. The CDR3 loop spans 18 amino acids. Germline-derived CDR1 and CDR2 are SGHRS and YFSETQ. J was trimmed by 0 bases and V by 0 bases; bases with no gene match: 5. CDR3 in amino acids: CASSLGGTSGSSYNEQFF. For the CDR3, the DNA is TGCGCCAGCAGCTTGGGGGGTACTAGCGGGAGCTCCTACAATGAGCAGTTCTTC.